This T cell receptor (beta chain) stems from a study of shared clonotypes between healthy human individuals. Study context: The study used three CD4 naive, three CD4 memory, two CD8 naive and one CD8 memory plate per donor.

Findings and limits, study-wide: Across a handful of donors, naive CD4 shared around 5.4%, naive CD8 over 3%, memory CD4 roughly 2.3%, memory CD8 under 0.5%.

Note on this clone: The antigen remains undetermined.

Sorted-subset replicate PCRs used roughly 210 ng of genomic DNA. This amount corresponded to about 30,000 T cell genomes. Authors' methods: For the immunoSEQ data, sequences were junction-only without quality scores, so filtering differed. TCRdb keeps only in-frame clones here, not all; method: immunoSEQ multiplex PCR. V and J calls plus clone size are reproduced from that table; the DNA served to infer D and trimming. The table shows about 1.4 million clones, with 95% to 97% occurring only once. The sequenced material came from naive CD4+ T cells sorted from blood. The subset denotes: CD45RA+ positively selected. The sequence was obtained from a man between 25 and 39 years old in good health.

This CDR3 is CASIGLENYGYTF. CDR3 sequence (DNA): TGTGCCAGCATTGGACTTGAAAACTATGGCTACACCTTC. J is TRBJ1-2 and V is TRBV2, with unresolved D. Trimming stripped 7 bases from V and 2 bases from J, with 11 bases between. This CDR3 region has 13 residues. Per germline, CDR1 SNHLY and CDR2 FYNNEI. The full variable domain, its missing parts supplied by reference TRBV2 and TRBJ1-2, is EPEVTQTPSHQVTQMGQEVILRCVPISNHLYFYWYRQILGQKVEFLVSFYNNEISEKSEIFDDQFSVERPDGSNFTLKIRSTKLEDSAMYFCASIGLENYGYTFGSGTRLTVV.